Listed below are T cell receptor beta chains from one sample, sequenced in a study of Graves' ophthalmopathy and Graves' hyperthyroidism. TCRdb analysed the multiplex PCR reads with MiXCR anew, one entry per CDR3 protein. Of a few hundred thousand distinct CDR3 sequences in the sample, 15% to 20% were seen once. Sequencing was performed on peripheral blood. The receptors come from an adult woman with stable Graves' hyperthyroidism. CDR3s include the opening cysteine and the closing phenylalanine or tryptophan. A D gene is named only where the DNA matches it firmly. Size values are once, few and many counts, or a class for expanded clones, and some rows have none.

j_call	v_call	d_call	clone_size	cdr3_aa	cdr3_nt
TRBJ2-2	TRBV13	TRBD1	many	CASSQGAGRWELFF	TGTGCCAGCAGCCAGGGGGCAGGACGGTGGGAGCTGTTTTTT
TRBJ2-7	TRBV27	NA	many	CASTPEWVGMSEQYF	TGTGCCAGCACCCCCGAGTGGGTAGGGATGAGCGAGCAGTACTTC
TRBJ1-2	TRBV30	NA	many	CAWRGVSPVSGYTF	TGTGCCTGGAGAGGGGTGTCGCCCGTCAGCGGCTACACCTTC
TRBJ2-7	TRBV5-1	TRBD1	NA	CASSTDRGEQYF	TGCGCCAGCAGCACCGACAGGGGCGAGCAGTACTTC
TRBJ2-4	TRBV9	TRBD1	NA	CASSTTGENIQYF	TGTGCCAGCAGCACTACAGGGGAAAACATTCAGTACTTC
TRBJ2-7	TRBV29-1	TRBD1	many	CSVTRTGPYEQYF	TGCAGCGTTACCCGGACAGGGCCCTACGAGCAGTACTTC
TRBJ1-1	TRBV6-2/TRBV6-3	NA	many	CASSYPGAEAFF	TGTGCCAGCAGTTACCCTGGCGCTGAAGCTTTCTTT
TRBJ1-5	TRBV6-1	NA	many	CASKKQVNSNQPQHF	TGTGCCAGCAAAAAACAAGTGAATAGCAATCAGCCCCAGCATTTT
TRBJ1-1	TRBV7-8	NA	few	CASSSLAGAGTEAFF	TGTGCCAGCAGTTCACTCGCGGGGGCTGGCACTGAAGCTTTCTTT
TRBJ1-1	TRBV6-1	NA	many	CASRKPGRSEAFF	TGTGCCAGCAGAAAACCGGGACGGAGTGAAGCTTTCTTT
TRBJ2-2	TRBV20-1	NA	NA	CSARWGNTGELFF	TGCAGTGCTAGATGGGGGAACACCGGGGAGCTGTTTTTT
TRBJ2-4	TRBV10-3	NA	many	CAIRREAPGNIQYF	TGTGCCATCAGACGCGAGGCTCCCGGGAACATTCAGTACTTC
TRBJ1-2	TRBV6-2/TRBV6-3	NA	NA	CASSYGRVGGYTF	TGTGCCAGCAGTTACGGGAGGGTCGGAGGCTACACCTTC
TRBJ2-6	TRBV28	TRBD1	many	CASSGRDRALTSGANVLTF	TGTGCCAGCAGTGGCCGGGACAGGGCGTTAACATCTGGGGCCAACGTCCTGACTTTC
TRBJ2-7	TRBV6-1	NA	many	CASSPPGGAPYEQYF	TGTGCCAGCAGCCCCCCCGGGGGTGCGCCTTACGAGCAGTACTTC
TRBJ1-5	TRBV6-1	NA	many	CASKPVQGGNQPQHF	TGTGCCAGCAAGCCCGTACAGGGTGGCAATCAGCCCCAGCATTTT
TRBJ1-5	TRBV19	NA	NA	CASSMPEVGQPQHF	TGTGCCAGTAGTATGCCCGAGGTGGGCCAGCCCCAGCATTTT
TRBJ2-7	TRBV28	TRBD1	NA	CASSLPEDRAYEQYF	TGTGCCAGCAGTTTACCTGAAGACAGGGCCTACGAGCAGTACTTC
TRBJ2-5	TRBV9	NA	many	CASSVALRDGQETQYF	TGTGCCAGCAGCGTAGCTCTTCGGGACGGCCAAGAGACCCAGTACTTC
TRBJ2-7	TRBV10-2	TRBD1	many	CASTPGQSWYEQYF	TGCGCCAGCACCCCGGGACAGTCATGGTACGAGCAGTACTTC
TRBJ2-5	TRBV19	NA	many	CASSSYRRQGGEETQYF	TGTGCCAGTAGTTCTTACCGCAGACAGGGAGGAGAGGAGACCCAGTACTTC
TRBJ2-1	TRBV6-2/TRBV6-3	TRBD2	few	CASSYEPGVAGGEQFF	TGTGCCAGCAGTTACGAGCCGGGGGTAGCGGGAGGCGAGCAGTTCTTC
TRBJ1-6	TRBV27	TRBD1	many	CASSLGDRGPSPLHF	TGTGCCAGCAGTTTAGGAGACAGGGGGCCTTCACCCCTCCACTTT
TRBJ2-7	TRBV5-1	NA	many	CASSWDTRTYEQYF	TGCGCCAGCAGCTGGGACACCCGAACCTACGAGCAGTACTTC
TRBJ1-2	TRBV6-1	NA	many	CASSEGTVNYGYTF	TGTGCCAGCAGTGAAGGGACAGTTAACTATGGCTACACCTTC
TRBJ1-2	TRBV2	NA	many	CASSEAGRNYGYTF	TGTGCCAGCAGTGAAGCTGGTCGGAACTATGGCTACACCTTC
TRBJ1-5	TRBV30	TRBD1	many	CAWRRTGSNQPQHF	TGTGCCTGGAGAAGGACAGGATCCAATCAGCCCCAGCATTTT
TRBJ1-2	TRBV18	NA	many	CASSPSTANYGYTF	TGCGCCAGCAGCCCATCGACAGCTAACTATGGCTACACCTTC
TRBJ1-6	TRBV28	TRBD1	many	CASSTPQGAGSPLHF	TGTGCCAGCAGTACCCCGCAGGGGGCCGGTTCACCCCTCCACTTT
TRBJ2-7	TRBV12-3/TRBV12-4	NA	many	CASSLEGWGEQYF	TGTGCCAGCAGTTTAGAGGGGTGGGGCGAGCAGTACTTC
TRBJ2-7	TRBV12-3/TRBV12-4	TRBD2	many	CASSLRGGDEQYF	TGTGCCAGCAGTTTGCGGGGAGGGGACGAGCAGTACTTC
TRBJ1-1	TRBV6-4	NA	many	CASNKMGGTYQRGTRDTEAFF	TGTGCCAGCAACAAAATGGGCGGGACATACCAAAGAGGGACACGAGACACTGAAGCTTTCTTT
TRBJ1-1	TRBV15	NA	many	CATSRDLMGAEAFF	TGTGCCACCAGCAGAGATCTAATGGGAGCTGAAGCTTTCTTT
TRBJ1-1	TRBV7-2	NA	many	CASSLLTVSSTEAFF	TGTGCCAGCAGCCTCCTGACGGTCTCCAGCACTGAAGCTTTCTTT
TRBJ2-6	TRBV2	NA	many	CASRLETGSGANVLTF	TGTGCCAGCAGATTAGAAACAGGGTCCGGGGCCAACGTCCTGACTTTC
TRBJ1-2	TRBV11-1	TRBD1	many	CASSLGDRDNNYGYTF	TGTGCCAGCAGCCTGGGGGACAGGGACAATAACTATGGCTACACCTTC
TRBJ1-1	TRBV18	NA	many	CASSPSLGDTEAFF	TGTGCCAGCTCACCGTCATTGGGTGACACTGAAGCTTTCTTT
TRBJ2-4	TRBV7-9	NA	many	CASSPSRIKVAKNIQYF	TGTGCCAGCAGCCCTAGTAGAATAAAAGTAGCCAAAAACATTCAGTACTTC
TRBJ2-7	TRBV29-1	TRBD1	many	CSVVEGTGGYEQYF	TGCAGCGTTGTGGAGGGGACAGGGGGATACGAGCAGTACTTC
TRBJ2-3	TRBV6-2/TRBV6-3	TRBD2	few	CASSYSGLAGADTQYF	TGTGCCAGCAGTTACTCGGGGCTAGCGGGAGCAGATACGCAGTATTTT
TRBJ2-5	TRBV6-5	NA	many	CASSRVAGLGETQYF	TGTGCCAGCAGTAGGGTCGCCGGCCTCGGCGAGACCCAGTACTTC
TRBJ1-2	TRBV10-3	NA	many	CAISSWDLQDIANYGYTF	TGTGCCATCAGTAGCTGGGATCTGCAGGATATAGCTAACTATGGCTACACCTTC
TRBJ2-2	TRBV20-1	NA	many	CSATPFGGENTGELFF	TGCAGTGCTACCCCTTTTGGGGGAGAGAACACCGGGGAGCTGTTTTTT
TRBJ1-1	TRBV10-3	NA	many	CAISEGGAVTEAFF	TGTGCCATCAGTGAAGGGGGGGCGGTGACTGAAGCTTTCTTT
TRBJ2-7	TRBV6-1	NA	NA	CASSEARTYPKEQYF	TGTGCCAGCAGTGAAGCCAGGACGTACCCTAAGGAGCAGTACTTC
TRBJ2-7	TRBV11-1	NA	few	CASSLSVGGARDEQYF	TGTGCCAGCAGCTTAAGCGTTGGTGGGGCCAGGGACGAGCAGTACTTC
TRBJ1-5	TRBV5-1	NA	many	CASSLGGGGQPQHF	TGCGCCAGCAGCTTGGGCGGGGGCGGGCAGCCCCAGCATTTT
TRBJ2-7	TRBV27	TRBD2	many	CASKRPGLAVYEQYF	TGTGCCAGCAAGAGACCGGGACTAGCGGTCTACGAGCAGTACTTC
TRBJ1-1	TRBV19	TRBD1	many	CASSQGTVPEAFF	TGTGCCAGTAGCCAAGGGACAGTCCCTGAAGCTTTCTTT